Given below is one T cell receptor beta chain in context. Its antigen is currently unknown. Trimming removed 0 bases from V and 5 bases from J, with 13 bases in between. This CDR3 has 15 amino acids. Germline V gene sequence: CDR1 LNHNV, CDR2 YYDKDF (reference sequence). The data were obtained in a study of molecular identifiers for immune sequencing clone quantification. For the study at large: Five aliquots were made in replicates from the RNA of about 20,000 or 100,000 naive CD8 cells, and four were sequenced. Study conclusions and caveats: Over 99% of effector molecules, but under 1% in naive cells, were held by clones with more than 20 RNA copies. About a million naive cells reportedly did not prevent detection of spiked Jurkat TCR RNA from one cell.

The authors built bulk TCR libraries by previously described methods with listed TCR primers. TCRdb re-analysed the PCR reads in MiXCR, keeping a single row per CDR3 protein. Of some 320,000 distinct CDR3 sequences in the sample, roughly 24% were seen once. This sequence originates from a human donor in good health. Some libraries in this study had Jurkat cell RNA spiked in. The sample comprised naive CD8+ T cells from blood, with Jurkat cell RNA spiked in. Subset denoted: FACS-sorted CD8+CD4-CCR7+CD45RA+ naive T cells. The rearrangement uses TRBV15 and TRBJ2-5; the D gene is possibly TRBD2 (6 bases). In DNA form, the CDR3 reads TGTGCCACCAGCAGAGATGTCGGGAGTCGTGAGACCCAGTACTTC. It is translated as CATSRDVGSRETQYF.